This T cell receptor (beta chain) comes out of a study of preoperative IRX-2 immunotherapy in early breast cancer (dated by TCRdb to between 2018 and 2021). The treatment or condition label, as the study defines it: preoperative locoregional IRX-2 cytokine immunotherapy. The samples were obtained from a phase Ib study that tested preoperative, locoregional IRX-2 cytokine immunotherapy designed to prime immune responses. Donors were patients with early-stage breast cancer who received IRX-2 before surgery. Sequences SGHRS (CDR1) and YFSETQ (CDR2) are obtained from the germline V gene. Trimming takes 2 bases from V and 4 bases from J, and the germline ends sit 13 bases apart. Inclusive of the bounding cysteine and phenylalanine, the CDR3 is 14 residues long. Only CDR3 DNA remains: 42 bases, in frame from the first base. Receptor libraries were prepared by the immunoSEQ multiplex PCR assay. TCRdb carries this immuneACCESS record with in-frame sequences only. Its versions omit some clonotypes, under half of them owing to an unresolved V gene in the studies checked, with the rest unexplained. The sample table records about 98,000 clones; 75% to 90% of these occur just once. In total, the top ten clones hold approximately 2% of the sample.

With respect to this clone: Its antigen is currently not known. Per-base quality was not reported, and no clone a single base away is much larger than it.

Recombination connected TRBV5-1 to TRBJ2-7; the D element could tentatively be TRBD1 or TRBD2, as 6 bases agree for each. The TCR originated in a human donor with breast cancer. This specimen consisted of tumor tissue, obtained after IRX-2 immunotherapy. The CDR3 region: CASSLGGSKYEQYF. The DNA sequence is as follows: TGCGCCAGCAGCTTAGGGGGGTCTAAGTACGAGCAGTACTTC.